This passage covers 9 T cell receptor beta chains from one sample sequenced in a study of cytomegalovirus exposure and HLA in healthy donors. Clones were sequenced by immunoSEQ multiplex PCR, and TCRdb holds only the in-frame ones, with some missing. The sample has about 110,000 clones; approximately 94% are singletons. Sequenced material: PBMCs. Receptor source: a young woman in good health and CMV-seronegative.

The DNA for the CDR3 is TGCGCCAGCAGCCGCTTAACGGGGAACGGGAAAAACACTGAAGCTTTCTTT. Protein: CASSRLTGNGKNTEAFF. V and J are TRBV4-1 and TRBJ1-1; D remains unclear. This CDR3 spans 17 amino acids. Germline CDR1 MGHRA, CDR2 YSYEKL. With 4 bases removed from V and 2 bases from J, the gap between germline ends came to 20 bases.

V is TRBV4-1 and J is TRBJ1-2; TRBD1 might be the D (5 bases). Germline V lookup: CDR1 MGHRA, CDR2 YSYEKL. The V and J ends lost 0 bases and 5 bases respectively, with 7 bases between them. The CDR3 length is 13 residues. CDR3 DNA sequence: TGCGCCAGCAGCCAAGAGACAGAATATGGCTACACCTTC. This encodes CASSQETEYGYTF.

The J gene is TRBJ1-2, the V gene TRBV15; 9 positions agree with TRBD1. J was trimmed by 6 bases and V by 4 bases; bases with no gene match: 3. CDR3 length equals 13 residues. Germline CDR1 is LNHNV and CDR2 is YYDKDF (reference sequence). CDR3 bases: TGTGCCACCAGCAAACAGGGGGCTCATGGCTACACCTTC. Protein sequence: CATSKQGAHGYTF.

The chain uses TRBV6-5 and TRBJ1-2; no clear D. CDR3 size: 15 residues. From germline, CDR1 is MNHEY and CDR2 SVGAGI. V dropped 1 base and J dropped 1 base, with 10 bases sitting between them. CDR3 region: CASSYWSGFNYGYTF. The CDR3 DNA sequence: TGTGCCAGCAGTTACTGGTCAGGTTTTAACTATGGCTACACCTTC.

The chain is built from TRBV28 and TRBJ1-1, with a tentative D call TRBD1 (6 bases). Per germline, CDR1 MDHEN and CDR2 SYDVKM. V was pared by 5 bases and J by 4 bases, with 14 bases between. The CDR3 totals 14 residues. The DNA of the CDR3 is TGTGCCAGCAGTCCCCCATGGGGGCCCACTGAAGCTTTCTTT. Translating it yields CASSPPWGPTEAFF.

The chain recombines TRBV6-1 with TRBJ1-1; D perhaps matches TRBD1 (5 bases). Germline V gene data show CDR1 as MNHNS and CDR2 as SASEGT. V lost 4 bases and J 1 base, leaving 10 bases between the germline ends. The CDR3 is made up of 14 amino acids. As DNA, the CDR3 is TGTGCCAGCAGTGGCTCCACAGGGAACACTGAAGCTTTCTTT. This gives the protein CASSGSTGNTEAFF.

V and J are TRBV7-9 and TRBJ2-5; 8 bases agree with TRBD2. Germline assignment: CDR1 SEHNR and CDR2 FQNEAQ (reference sequence). This CDR3 spans 15 amino acids. The V segment lost 5 bases and the J segment 3 bases; nucleotides outside the gene matches: 8. As DNA, the CDR3 is TGTGCCAGCAGCCGGGCGGGGGGAGAAGAAGAGACCCAGTACTTC. Its translation is CASSRAGGEEETQYF.

This clone appeared once. The rearrangement links TRBV4-1 to TRBJ2-1, with 11 positions matching TRBD2. Looked up from germline, CDR1 is MGHRA and CDR2 is YSYEKL. This CDR3 is 16 amino acids long. Losses at the gene ends were 0 bases for V and 6 bases for J; bases not matched to a gene: 4. CDR3 sequence: CASSQEGLAGGNEQFF. Written as DNA, the CDR3 is TGCGCCAGCAGCCAAGAGGGGCTAGCGGGGGGCAATGAGCAGTTCTTC.

The J gene is TRBJ1-2, the V gene TRBV29-1; D uncertain. Trimming cost V 3 bases and J 0 bases, with 14 bases left between them. Germline assignment: CDR1 SQVTM and CDR2 ANQGSEA. The CDR3 runs to 15 residues. The CDR3 DNA is TGCAGCGTTGATATTTCCGCAGGCTCTAACTATGGCTACACCTTC. It codes for CSVDISAGSNYGYTF.